The present TCR beta chain was sequenced within a study of cytomegalovirus exposure and HLA in healthy donors. CDR3 size: 16 residues. Germline CDR1 SGHDN, CDR2 FVKESK. Deletions cut 4 bases from V and 4 bases from J, with 19 bases between. It was with 60 Vbeta and 13 Jbeta primers that the PCR ran. Data came from immunoSEQ multiplex PCR; TCRdb stores just in-frame clones and leaves some out. Of 180,000 or so clones in the sample, 75% to 80% were seen once. Sample: PBMCs. The chain is built from TRBV14 and TRBJ1-2; maybe TRBD1 (6 bases). The sequence was obtained from a female donor in good health and CMV-seronegative. The chain's CDR3 is CASSRGTRGTSYGYTF. The CDR3 bases are TGTGCCAGCAGCCGGGGGACAAGAGGAACCAGCTATGGCTACACCTTC.